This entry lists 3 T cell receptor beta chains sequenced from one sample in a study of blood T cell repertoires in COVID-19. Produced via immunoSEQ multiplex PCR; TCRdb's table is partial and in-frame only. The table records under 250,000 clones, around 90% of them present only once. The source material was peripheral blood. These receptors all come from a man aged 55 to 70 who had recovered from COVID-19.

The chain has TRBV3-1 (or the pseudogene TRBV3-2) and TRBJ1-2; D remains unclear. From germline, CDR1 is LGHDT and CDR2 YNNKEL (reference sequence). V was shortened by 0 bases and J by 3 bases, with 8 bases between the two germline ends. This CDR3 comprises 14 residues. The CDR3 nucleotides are TGTGCCAGCAGCCAAGATCTGCGCGACTATGGCTACACCTTC. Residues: CASSQDLRDYGYTF.

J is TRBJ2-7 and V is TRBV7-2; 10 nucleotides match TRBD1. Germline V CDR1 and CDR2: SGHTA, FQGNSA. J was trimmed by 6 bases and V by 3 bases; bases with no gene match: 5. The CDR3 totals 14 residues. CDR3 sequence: CASSFRDRGGEQYF. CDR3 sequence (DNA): TGTGCCAGCAGCTTCCGGGACAGGGGTGGCGAGCAGTACTTC.

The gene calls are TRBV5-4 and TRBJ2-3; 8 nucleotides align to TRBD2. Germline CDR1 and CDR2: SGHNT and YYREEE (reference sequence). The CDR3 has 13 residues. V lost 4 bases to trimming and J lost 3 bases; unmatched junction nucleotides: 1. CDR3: CASSVAGTDTQYF. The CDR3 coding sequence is TGTGCCAGCAGCGTAGCGGGGACAGATACGCAGTATTTT.